The clone carrying this T cell receptor beta chain appeared a single time. This entry is derived from a study of ipilimumab plus nivolumab after autologous stem cell transplantation. Measured with immunoSEQ multiplex PCR; TCRdb has only the in-frame clones, and not every one. The sample lists more than 20,000 clones, more than 60% occurring once. Trimming cost V 10 bases and J 1 base; bases outside gene matches: 6. CDR3 size: 13 residues. CDR1 SNHLY and CDR2 FYNNEI come from the germline V gene. The source of this sequence is a male donor with diffuse large B-cell lymphoma. The chain carries TRBV2 and TRBJ2-7; 8 nucleotides line up with TRBD2. Sequenced here: PBMCs, sampled in a trial of ipilimumab plus nivolumab as post-transplant consolidation. CDR3 amino acids: CAIQRGRSYEQYF. CDR3 sequence (DNA): TGTGCCATACAGCGGGGGCGTTCCTACGAGCAGTACTTC.